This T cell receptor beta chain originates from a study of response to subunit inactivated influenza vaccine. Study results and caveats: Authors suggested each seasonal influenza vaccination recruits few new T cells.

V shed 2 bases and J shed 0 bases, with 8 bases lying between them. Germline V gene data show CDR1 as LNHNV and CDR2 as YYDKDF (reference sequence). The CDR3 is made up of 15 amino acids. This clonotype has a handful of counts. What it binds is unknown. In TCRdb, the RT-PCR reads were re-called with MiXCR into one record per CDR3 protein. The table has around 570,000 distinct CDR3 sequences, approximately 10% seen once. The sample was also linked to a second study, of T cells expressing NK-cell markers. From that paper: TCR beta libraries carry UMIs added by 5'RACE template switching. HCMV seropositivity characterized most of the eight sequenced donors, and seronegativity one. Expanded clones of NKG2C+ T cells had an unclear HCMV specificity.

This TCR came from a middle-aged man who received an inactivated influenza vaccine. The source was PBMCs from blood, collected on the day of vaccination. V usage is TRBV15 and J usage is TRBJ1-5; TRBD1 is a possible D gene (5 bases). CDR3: CATSRPGNSNQPQHF. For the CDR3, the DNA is TGTGCCACCAGCAGACCAGGGAATAGCAATCAGCCCCAGCATTTT.